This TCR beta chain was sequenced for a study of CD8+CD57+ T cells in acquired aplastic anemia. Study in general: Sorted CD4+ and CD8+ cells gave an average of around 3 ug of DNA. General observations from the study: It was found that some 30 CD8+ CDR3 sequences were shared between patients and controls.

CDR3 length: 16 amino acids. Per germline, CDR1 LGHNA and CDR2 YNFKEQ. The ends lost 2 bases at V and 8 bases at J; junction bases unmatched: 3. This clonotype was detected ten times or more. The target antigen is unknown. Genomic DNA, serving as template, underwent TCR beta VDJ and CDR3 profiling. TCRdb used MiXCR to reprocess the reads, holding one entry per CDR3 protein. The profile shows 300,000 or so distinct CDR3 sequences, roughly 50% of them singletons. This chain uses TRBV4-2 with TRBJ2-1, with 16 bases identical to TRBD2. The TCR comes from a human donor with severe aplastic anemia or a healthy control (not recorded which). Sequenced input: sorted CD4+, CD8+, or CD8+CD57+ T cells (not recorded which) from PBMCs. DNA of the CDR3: TGTGCCAGCAGCCAAAAAGGGACTAGCGGGGGGGATGAGCAGTTCTTC. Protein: CASSQKGTSGGDEQFF.